This passage covers 26 T cell receptor beta chains from one sample sequenced in a study of cytomegalovirus exposure and HLA in healthy donors. In the PCR, 60 Vbeta and 13 Jbeta primers were used. Some clones are missing from TCRdb's copy, which holds only in-frame ones; the method was immunoSEQ multiplex PCR. This table has approximately 240,000 clones, around 89% appearing once. Sequencing was performed on PBMCs. These TCRs come from a woman younger than 35 in good health and CMV-seronegative.

The rearrangement uses TRBV4-3 and TRBJ2-7; 7 positions match TRBD1. Germline-derived CDR1 and CDR2 are LGHNA and YSLEER. This CDR3 region has 16 residues. The V gene end was trimmed by 4 bases and the J gene end by 2 bases; junction bases not matched to a gene: 11. This chain's CDR3 is CASSRKSGTDPYEQYF. The DNA for the CDR3 is TGCGCCAGCAGCCGGAAATCAGGGACAGACCCCTACGAGCAGTACTTC.

The chain recombines TRBV19 with TRBJ1-5, with a possible D match to TRBD1 (5 bases). The germline gives CDR1 LNHDA, CDR2 SQIVND (reference sequence). The V and J ends lost 7 bases and 2 bases respectively, with 12 bases between them. CDR3 length equals 14 residues. The CDR3 spells CASKGRGGNQPQHF. The CDR3 region has the DNA TGTGCCAGTAAAGGCCGGGGGGGCAATCAGCCCCAGCATTTT.

This rearrangement joins TRBV5-1 to TRBJ1-6, with D perhaps TRBD1 (6 bases). The CDR3 spans 16 residues. CDR1 is SGHRS and CDR2 is YFSETQ in the germline V gene. Deletions cut 1 base from V and 6 bases from J, with 14 bases between. The CDR3 DNA reads TGCGCCAGCAGCTTGCTCCCCGGGACAAGTAATTCACCCCTCCACTTT. It translates to CASSLLPGTSNSPLHF.

The chain links TRBV4-3 to TRBJ2-1; TRBD2 matches 10 bases. This CDR3 spans 16 amino acids. J gave up 0 bases and V 3 bases, and 2 bases lay outside the gene matches. CDR1 and CDR2 from the germline V gene are LGHNA and YSLEER. The CDR3, as DNA: TGCGCCAGCAGCCAGGCTAGCGGGAGCTCCTACAATGAGCAGTTCTTC. Amino acid sequence: CASSQASGSSYNEQFF.

V gene TRBV5-4 combines with J gene TRBJ2-5; D not resolved. The CDR3 spans 12 residues. Trimming removed 4 bases from V and 9 bases from J, with 13 bases in between. Germline V gene data show CDR1 as SGHNT and CDR2 as YYREEE (reference sequence). The CDR3 sequence: CASSPSGSPQYF. CDR3 in DNA: TGTGCCAGCAGCCCCTCGGGTTCGCCCCAGTACTTC.

This chain uses TRBV5-1 with TRBJ1-2, with D unclear. Per germline, CDR1 SGHRS and CDR2 YFSETQ. The CDR3 covers 12 residues. Trimming removed 5 bases at V and 8 bases at J, with 13 bases between. As DNA, the CDR3 is TGCGCCAGCAGAGTGGAAGGGAGCGGCTACACCTTC. It is translated as CASRVEGSGYTF.

The chain is built from TRBV21-1 and TRBJ1-1; TRBD1, the table's D call, lacks a check against the DNA. TRBV21-1 is shown as a pseudogene. The CDR3 spans 16 residues. The CDR3 here is CATSGTLEGTNTEAFF. CDR3 coding DNA: TGTGCCACCTCAGGGACACTCGAGGGGACGAACACTGAAGCTTTCTTT.

Details on this clone: One end of the junction is discordant with germline, which a read error may explain. This chain joins TRBV4-1 and TRBJ2-4, with TRBD1 as a possible D gene (6 bases). This CDR3 has 13 residues. Germline CDR1 reads MGHRA; CDR2 reads YSYEKL. The CDR3 bases are TGCGCCGGCAGCCATCAGGGGACGAACATTCAGTACTTC. Protein sequence: CAGSHQGTNIQYF.

This sequence joins TRBV5-1 and TRBJ2-5, with a possible D match to TRBD2 (6 bases). The end of the DNA is better explained by TRBJ2-7, so the J call may be wrong. Germline assignment: CDR1 SGHRS and CDR2 YFSETQ. The CDR3 sequence is 12 residues long. The CDR3 sequence: CASSWDFYEQYF. CDR3 nucleotides: TGCGCCAGCAGCTGGGACTTCTACGAGCAGTACTTC.

The J gene is TRBJ1-6, the V gene TRBV4-2, with TRBD1 identical over 12 bases. With 0 bases clipped from V and 9 bases from J, the junction kept 3 bases outside the gene matches. Germline V lookup: CDR1 LGHNA, CDR2 YNFKEQ. CDR3 length equals 16 residues. The CDR3 is CASSQDLGQGASPLHF. CDR3 sequence (DNA): TGTGCCAGCAGCCAAGATTTGGGACAGGGGGCTTCACCCCTCCACTTT.

This clone has a single count. This chain connects TRBV7-2 to TRBJ2-1; 7 nucleotides line up with TRBD2. Germline V gene sequence: CDR1 SGHTA, CDR2 FQGNSA. The CDR3 runs to 18 residues. The V gene end was trimmed by 9 bases and the J gene end by 8 bases; junction bases not matched to a gene: 25. CDR3 nucleotide sequence: TGTGCCAGTCGGCTTTTCGGAATTCTAGCGGCCCGATGGGATGAGCAGTTCTTC. Its translation is CASRLFGILAARWDEQFF.

The V call is TRBV9, the J call TRBJ2-5; TRBD2 matches at 10 bases. Germline V CDR1 and CDR2: SGDLS, YYNGEE. This CDR3 spans 16 amino acids. V lost 3 bases to trimming and J lost 3 bases; unmatched junction nucleotides: 8. The CDR3 region has the DNA TGTGCCAGCAGCGATCCTAGCGGGAGTCGAGAAGAGACCCAGTACTTC. Translated: CASSDPSGSREETQYF.

This chain connects TRBV27 to TRBJ2-2; 8 bases map to TRBD2. Germline CDR1 is MNHEY and CDR2 is SMNVEV (reference sequence). The J segment lost 7 bases and the V segment lost 1 base, leaving 11 bases of the junction unmatched. The CDR3 runs 17 residues. CDR3 sequence (DNA): TGTGCCAGCAGTTTATGGCCAGGGGCGGGGGGCCTCGGGGAGCTGTTTTTT. Its translation is CASSLWPGAGGLGELFF.

The V call is TRBV7-9, the J call TRBJ2-7; 14 bases agree with TRBD2. The CDR3 loop spans 16 amino acids. The V gene's germline CDR1 is SEHNR and CDR2 FQNEAQ (reference sequence). V dropped 4 bases and J dropped 2; count of bases not matched to a gene: 4. The CDR3: CASSSGLAGEPYEQYF. The DNA of the CDR3 is TGTGCCAGCAGCTCGGGACTAGCGGGAGAACCCTACGAGCAGTACTTC.

The chain has TRBV10-1 and TRBJ1-1; maybe TRBD1 (5 bases). Per germline, CDR1 WNHNN and CDR2 SYGVQD (reference sequence). The CDR3 extends over 14 amino acids. V lost 2 bases, J lost 3 bases, and 10 bases lay in between. Here the CDR3 reads CASSEPGEDTEAFF. CDR3 DNA: TGCGCCAGCAGTGAGCCGGGGGAGGACACTGAAGCTTTCTTT.

Only one count was recorded for this clone. The junction differs from germline at one of its ends, possibly a read error. J is TRBJ1-2 and V is TRBV7-9, with D possibly matching TRBD1 (5 bases). Germline-derived CDR1 and CDR2 are SEHNR and FQNEAQ (reference sequence). The CDR3 is made up of 15 amino acids. This CDR3 is CSSSPGGITVYGYTF. CDR3 in DNA: TGTTCCAGCAGCCCGGGGGGGATAACCGTCTATGGCTACACCTTC.

This clone has only one observation. J is TRBJ2-7 and V is TRBV27; weak D call: TRBD1 (6 bases). Germline CDR1 and CDR2: MNHEY and SMNVEV (reference sequence). The CDR3 length is 15 residues. The V end was cut by 4 bases, the J end by 0 bases, with 13 bases between. Here the CDR3 reads CASSSLQGRSYEQYF. The CDR3 region has the DNA TGTGCCAGCAGTTCCCTACAGGGACGCTCCTACGAGCAGTACTTC.

This clone was recorded a few times. This chain uses TRBV7-8 with TRBJ2-7; no definite D call. Between the trimmed V and J ends, which lost 3 bases and 1 base, there was a span of 10 bases. The germline V gene has CDR1 SGHVS and CDR2 FQNEAQ. The CDR3 has 14 amino acids. The CDR3 sequence is CASSFIGGSYEQYF. CDR3 coding DNA: TGTGCCAGCAGCTTTATAGGCGGATCCTACGAGCAGTACTTC. Complete variable domain (other parts from reference TRBV7-8 and TRBJ2-7): GAGVSQSPRYKVAKRGQDVALRCDPISGHVSLFWYQQALGQGPEFLTYFQNEAQLDKSGLPSDRFFAERPEGSVSTLKIQRTQQEDSAVYLCASSFIGGSYEQYFGPGTRLTVT.

The chain couples TRBV29-1 to TRBJ2-1; a possible D gene is TRBD1 (6 bases). The length of the CDR3 is 15 residues. Germline CDR1 and CDR2: SQVTM and ANQGSEA. V shed 0 bases and J shed 2 bases, with 11 bases lying between them. The CDR3, as DNA: TGCAGCGTTGAAGATTTCCAGGGGACCTACAATGAGCAGTTCTTC. This gives the protein CSVEDFQGTYNEQFF.

A few counts support this clone. The chain is built from TRBV25-1 and TRBJ2-7; the match to TRBD2 covers 13 bases. The CDR3 has 18 residues. Germline V gives CDR1 MGHDK, CDR2 SYGVNS. V dropped 6 bases and J dropped 3; count of bases not matched to a gene: 14. The CDR3: CASSQGRLAGGDNYEQYF. Here the CDR3 DNA reads TGTGCCAGCAGCCAAGGGCGACTAGCGGGAGGAGACAACTACGAGCAGTACTTC.

This chain connects TRBV18 to TRBJ2-1; 14 nucleotides align to TRBD2. Germline V lookup: CDR1 KGHSH, CDR2 LQKENI. The CDR3 sequence is 14 residues long. Trimming took 5 bases from V and 6 from J; bases not matched to a gene: 0. This CDR3 is CASSGLAGGNEQFF. DNA for the CDR3: TGTGCCAGCTCAGGACTAGCGGGGGGCAATGAGCAGTTCTTC.

This rearrangement joins TRBV7-6 to TRBJ1-2; possibly TRBD1 for D (6 bases). Germline V gene data show CDR1 as SGHVS and CDR2 as FNYEAQ. V was pared by 5 bases and J by 4 bases, with 14 bases between. This CDR3 has 14 amino acids. The CDR3 loop reads CASSPRRGGYGYTF. Here the CDR3 DNA reads TGTGCCAGCAGCCCCCGACGAGGGGGCTATGGCTACACCTTC.

The rearrangement uses TRBV11-3 and TRBJ2-1; TRBD1 matches at 7 bases. Germline-derived CDR1 and CDR2 are SGHNT and YENEEA. This CDR3 is built from 15 residues. Losses at the gene ends were 5 bases for V and 3 bases for J; bases not matched to a gene: 7. The CDR3 loop reads CASSPRGTDYNEQFF. CDR3 DNA sequence: TGTGCCAGCAGCCCTAGAGGGACAGACTACAATGAGCAGTTCTTC.

To note about this clone: One end of the junction fails to match germline, which may point to a read error. The chain joins TRBV2 to TRBJ2-1, with D maybe TRBD2 (6 bases). Germline CDR1 and CDR2: SNHLY and FYNNEI. This CDR3 comprises 14 residues. CDR3 loop: CASMSSRDLRASVF. CDR3 nucleotides: TGTGCCAGCATGAGCTCCCGGGACTTACGCGCCTCGGTCTTC. The full variable domain, completed using reference TRBV2 and TRBJ2-1, is EPEVTQTPSHQVTQMGQEVILRCVPISNHLYFYWYRQILGQKVEFLVSFYNNEISEKSEIFDDQFSVERPDGSNFTLKIRSTKLEDSAMYFCASMSSRDLRASVFGPGTRLTVL.

This clone was observed a single time. The V call is TRBV9, the J call TRBJ2-1; D is perhaps TRBD2 (5 bases). CDR3 size: 15 residues. In germline, CDR1 is SGDLS, CDR2 YYNGEE. V lost 0 bases, J lost 5 bases, and 12 bases lay in between. The CDR3 nucleotides read TGTGCCAGCAGCGTAGCTCTCTGGGAGAACAATGAGCAGTTCTTC. This sequence encodes CASSVALWENNEQFF.

The chain combines TRBV6-5 with TRBJ1-2; 7 bases fit TRBD1. The V gene's germline CDR1 is MNHEY and CDR2 SVGAGI. The CDR3 has 15 amino acids. The J segment lost 2 bases and the V segment lost 5 bases, leaving 8 bases of the junction unmatched. CDR3 sequence (DNA): TGTGCCAGCAGTGGCACAGGGGCGGACAACTATGGCTACACCTTC. As protein: CASSGTGADNYGYTF.